The present T cell receptor (beta chain) was sequenced within a study of siplizumab effects on memory and regulatory T cells. Points from the study as a whole: In the presence of siplizumab, alloreactive sequences traceable to unstimulated CD4+ memory cells were significantly reduced. The naive T cell population seemed more diverse than memory cells and seemed a major contributor to the alloresponse. Of the proliferating CD4+ or CD8+ clones, roughly 75-96% lacked a naive or memory phenotype that could be assigned.

Of note for this clone: The antigen remains unidentified.

Assay: immunoSEQ multiplex PCR; the TCRdb copy retains only in-frame clones and omits some. The sample records over 100,000 clones, just over 90% being singletons. The CDR3 contains 16 residues. V gave up 3 bases and J gave up 3 bases, with 14 bases separating them. The germline gives CDR1 MNHNS, CDR2 SASEGT. This TCR was sampled from a human donor in good health. Sample: Tregs sorted from blood. The J gene is TRBJ1-4, the V gene TRBV6-1, with D perhaps matching TRBD1 (6 bases). The CDR3 DNA sequence: TGTGCCAGCAGTGACCGAAGGGGGAGGCCTAATGAAAAACTGTTTTTT. Amino acids: CASSDRRGRPNEKLFF.